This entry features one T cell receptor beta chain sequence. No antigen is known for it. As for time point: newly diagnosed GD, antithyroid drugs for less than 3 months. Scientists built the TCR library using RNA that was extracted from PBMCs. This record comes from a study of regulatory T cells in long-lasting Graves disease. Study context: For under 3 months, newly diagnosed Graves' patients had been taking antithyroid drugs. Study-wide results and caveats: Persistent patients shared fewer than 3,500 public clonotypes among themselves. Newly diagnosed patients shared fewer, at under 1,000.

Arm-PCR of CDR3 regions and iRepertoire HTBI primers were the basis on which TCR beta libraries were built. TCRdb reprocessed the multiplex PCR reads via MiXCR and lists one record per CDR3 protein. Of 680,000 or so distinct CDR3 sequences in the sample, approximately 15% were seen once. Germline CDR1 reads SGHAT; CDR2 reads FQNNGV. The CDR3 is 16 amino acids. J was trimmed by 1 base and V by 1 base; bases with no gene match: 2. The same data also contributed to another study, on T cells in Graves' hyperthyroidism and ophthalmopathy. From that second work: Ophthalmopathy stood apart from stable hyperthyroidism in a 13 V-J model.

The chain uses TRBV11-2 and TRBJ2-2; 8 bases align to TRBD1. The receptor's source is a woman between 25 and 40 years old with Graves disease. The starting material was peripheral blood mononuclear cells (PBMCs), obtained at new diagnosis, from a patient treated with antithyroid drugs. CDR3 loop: CASSLGTGLNTGELFF. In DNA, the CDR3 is TGTGCCAGCAGCTTAGGGACAGGGTTGAACACCGGGGAGCTGTTTTTT.